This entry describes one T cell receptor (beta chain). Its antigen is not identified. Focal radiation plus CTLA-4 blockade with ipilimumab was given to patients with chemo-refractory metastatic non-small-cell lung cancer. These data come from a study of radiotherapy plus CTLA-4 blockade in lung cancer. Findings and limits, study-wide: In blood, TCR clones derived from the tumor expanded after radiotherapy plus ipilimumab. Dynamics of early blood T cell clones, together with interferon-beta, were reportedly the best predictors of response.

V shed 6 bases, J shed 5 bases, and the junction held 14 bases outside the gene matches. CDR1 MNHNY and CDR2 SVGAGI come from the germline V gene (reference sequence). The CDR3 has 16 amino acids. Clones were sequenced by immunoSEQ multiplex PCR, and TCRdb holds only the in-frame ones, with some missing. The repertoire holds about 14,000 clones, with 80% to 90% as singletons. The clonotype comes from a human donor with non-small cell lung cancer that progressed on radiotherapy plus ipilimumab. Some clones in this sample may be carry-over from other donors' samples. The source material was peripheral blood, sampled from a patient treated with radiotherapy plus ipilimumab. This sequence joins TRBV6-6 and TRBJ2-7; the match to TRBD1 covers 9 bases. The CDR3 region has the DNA TGTGCCAGCAGGACCGGGACAGGGACCCCGTGGGACGAGCAGTACTTC. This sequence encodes CASRTGTGTPWDEQYF.